Listed here are 11 T cell receptor beta chains from one sample, sequenced in a study of T-cell reconstitution after alpha-beta-depleted transplantation in children. Preparation of the TCRbeta library involved a method that used unique molecular identifiers. TCRdb passed the PCR reads through MiXCR, listing each CDR3 protein once. The table lists some 290,000 distinct CDR3 sequences, over 8% of them singletons. Sequencing was performed on PBMCs from the stem cell graft donor, taken from the stem cell graft. Receptors originate from a human donor who donated a stem cell graft to a child with SCID.

V gene TRBV5-1 combines with J gene TRBJ2-3; D ambiguous. Deletions cut 1 base from V and 2 bases from J, with 11 bases between. The CDR3 consists of 15 residues. Looked up from germline, CDR1 is SGHRS and CDR2 is YFSETQ. CDR3 DNA: TGCGCCAGCAGCTTGATGGGCCAGAACACAGATACGCAGTATTTT. This sequence encodes CASSLMGQNTDTQYF.

This clonotype was seen at least ten times. The chain joins TRBV13 to TRBJ2-7; 7 positions match TRBD1. The CDR3 totals 13 residues. J was trimmed by 0 bases and V by 10 bases; bases with no gene match: 6. Germline V gives CDR1 PRHDT, CDR2 FYEKMQ (reference sequence). The CDR3 reads CAISDRRSYEQYF. CDR3 sequence (DNA): TGTGCCATTTCGGACAGGCGCTCCTACGAGCAGTACTTC.

This sequence joins TRBV5-1 and TRBJ2-3, with D unclear. CDR1 and CDR2 from the germline V gene are SGHRS and YFSETQ. V was cut by 4 bases and J by 2 bases, with 14 bases left in between. The CDR3 sequence is 15 residues long. Here the CDR3 reads CASSPLLSSTDTQYF. The CDR3 DNA follows: TGCGCCAGCAGCCCCCTACTGTCATCCACAGATACGCAGTATTTT.

This clonotype was found a few times. This chain uses TRBV7-9 with TRBJ1-4; no clear D gene. Deletions cut 1 base from V and 0 bases from J, with 9 bases between. The CDR3 sequence is 16 residues long. Germline assignment: CDR1 SEHNR and CDR2 FQNEAQ (reference sequence). The CDR3 is CASSLGTYATNEKLFF. CDR3 bases: TGTGCCAGCAGCTTAGGGACTTATGCAACTAATGAAAAACTGTTTTTT.

The sample holds a few counts of this clonotype. The rearrangement joins TRBV5-1 to TRBJ2-5; D unclear. The CDR3 has 14 amino acids. The V end was cut by 0 bases, the J end by 1 base, with 7 bases between. Germline V gene data show CDR1 as SGHRS and CDR2 as YFSETQ. Here the CDR3 reads CASSLVPAQETQYF. The CDR3 nucleotides read TGCGCCAGCAGCTTGGTGCCAGCCCAAGAGACCCAGTACTTC.

The V gene is TRBV6-1, the J gene TRBJ2-7; D remains unclear. Per the germline V gene, CDR1 is MNHNS and CDR2 is SASEGT. Deletions cut 5 bases from V and 1 base from J, with 9 bases between. The CDR3 length is 13 residues. This CDR3 is CASSIRRSYEQYF. CDR3 bases: TGTGCCAGCAGTATTCGCCGTTCCTACGAGCAGTACTTC.

This clonotype has a count of ten or more. The rearrangement joins TRBV7-9 to TRBJ2-5; D is uncertain. V dropped 6 bases and J dropped 5 bases, with 13 bases sitting between them. The CDR3 totals 13 residues. CDR1 and CDR2 (germline): SEHNR, FQNEAQ (reference sequence). In DNA, the CDR3 is TGTGCCAGCAGGAAGTGGGGATTGGAGACCCAGTACTTC. Translated, it gives CASRKWGLETQYF.

This clonotype was observed at least ten times. The genes are TRBV6-5 and TRBJ1-6, with TRBD1 as a possible D gene (6 bases). Germline V gene lookup returns CDR1 MNHEY and CDR2 SVGAGI. This CDR3 is built from 16 residues. Trimming removed 0 bases at V and 9 bases at J, with 15 bases between. The CDR3 reads CASSYSGAWGGSPLHF. DNA of the CDR3: TGTGCCAGCAGTTACTCGGGGGCCTGGGGGGGTTCACCCCTCCACTTT.

At least ten counts were recorded for this clonotype. The chain couples TRBV18 to TRBJ1-2; no clear D gene. Per the germline V gene, CDR1 is KGHSH and CDR2 is LQKENI. V was trimmed by 1 base and J by 0 bases, leaving 9 bases between them. The length of the CDR3 is 15 residues. CDR3 nucleotide sequence: TGTGCCAGCTCACCACAGGTTAACCCTAACTATGGCTACACCTTC. Translating gives CASSPQVNPNYGYTF.

This clonotype was detected only once. The V gene is TRBV4-2, the J gene TRBJ2-3; 9 bases agree with TRBD2. Germline V lookup: CDR1 LGHNA, CDR2 YNFKEQ. The CDR3 has 18 residues. Unmatched junction bases numbered 10, after V lost 1 base and J lost 2 bases. This CDR3 is CASSQGIEERGATDTQYF. The CDR3 region has the DNA TGTGCCAGCAGCCAAGGGATCGAGGAGCGGGGGGCCACAGATACGCAGTATTTT.

The V and J genes are TRBV20-1 and TRBJ1-2; the D gene is possibly TRBD1 (6 bases). From germline, CDR1 is DFQATT and CDR2 SNEGSKA (reference sequence). This CDR3 region has 12 residues. Trimming took 6 bases from V and 4 from J, leaving 12 bases between them. CDR3 coding DNA: TGCAGTGCCACCGACAGGATCTATGGCTACACCTTC. Amino acid sequence: CSATDRIYGYTF.